Presented here are 24 T cell receptor beta chains from one specimen sequenced in a study of T cell repertoires in cytomegalovirus infection. TCRdb recomputed calls from the reads with MiXCR, one row per CDR3 protein. The sample contains roughly 300,000 distinct CDR3 sequences, under 30% of which appear only once. Sequencing used PBMCs. The source of these receptors is a human donor in good health (CMV status not recorded). Some clones in this sample may be carry-over from other donors' samples.

This clonotype was counted ten times or more. The chain carries TRBV7-2 and TRBJ2-5; TRBD2 might be the D (6 bases). V was cut by 1 base and J by 5 bases, with 11 bases left in between. In germline, CDR1 is SGHTA, CDR2 FQGNSA. The CDR3 consists of 14 residues. DNA for the CDR3: TGTGCCAGCAGCTTAGAGGCAGGGAGGGAGACCCAGTACTTC. Translation: CASSLEAGRETQYF.

The V and J genes are TRBV6-1 and TRBJ2-7; 7 bases are a match to TRBD1. This CDR3 is built from 12 residues. V trimming: 6 bases; J trimming: 4 bases; junction bases outside the gene matches: 3. CDR1 and CDR2 from the germline V gene are MNHNS and SASEGT. The CDR3 DNA follows: TGTGCCAGCAGGGGGGACAGATACGAGCAGTACTTC. Translated: CASRGDRYEQYF.

The chain has TRBV20-1 and TRBJ1-1; D is uncertain. The CDR3 length is 13 residues. The germline gives CDR1 DFQATT, CDR2 SNEGSKA (reference sequence). Trimming stripped 4 bases from V and 2 bases from J, with 11 bases between. The CDR3 spells CSAMTLVNTEAFF. In nucleotides, the CDR3 is TGCAGTGCTATGACCCTCGTAAACACTGAAGCTTTCTTT.

This clonotype appeared a few times. The chain combines TRBV14 with TRBJ1-2; D ambiguous. Germline V CDR1 and CDR2: SGHDN, FVKESK. This CDR3 has 13 amino acids. V shed 0 bases and J shed 9 bases, with 11 bases lying between them. DNA of the CDR3: TGTGCCAGCAGCCAAGATGGACGGCGGAGCTACACCTTC. Residues: CASSQDGRRSYTF.

This clonotype was found a few times. The chain recombines TRBV11-1 with TRBJ1-6, with 7 positions matching TRBD1. This CDR3 has 15 residues. The ends lost 0 bases at V and 8 bases at J; junction bases unmatched: 4. Germline V gives CDR1 SGHAT, CDR2 FQDESV (reference sequence). CDR3 sequence: CASSLATGTYSPLHF. In DNA, the CDR3 is TGTGCCAGCAGCTTAGCGACAGGGACTTATTCACCCCTCCACTTT. Full variable domain (rest looked up from reference TRBV11-1 and TRBJ1-6): EAEVAQSPRYKITEKSQAVAFWCDPISGHATLYWYRQILGQGPELLVQFQDESVVDDSQLPKDRFSAERLKGVDSTLKIQPAELGDSAMYLCASSLATGTYSPLHFGNGTRLTVT.

V and J are TRBV28 and TRBJ2-6; weak D call: TRBD2 (6 bases). V lost 6 bases and J lost 1, with 16 bases in between. The CDR3 contains 17 residues. Germline V gives CDR1 MDHEN, CDR2 SYDVKM. CDR3 DNA: TGTGCCAGCAGAGGAGACGGGAGCTCGTCTGGGGCCAACGTCCTGACTTTC. Amino acid sequence: CASRGDGSSSGANVLTF.

This clonotype was counted a few times. V is TRBV20-1 and J is TRBJ2-4; 7 nucleotides line up with TRBD1. Trimming at V came to 5 bases and at J to 1 base, leaving 2 bases not matched to a gene. The germline V gene has CDR1 DFQATT and CDR2 SNEGSKA (reference sequence). The CDR3 totals 13 residues. Here the CDR3 DNA reads TGCAGTGCTCACAGGGGCGCCAAAAACATTCAGTACTTC. Translated: CSAHRGAKNIQYF.

This clonotype was counted only a few times. The chain uses TRBV28 and TRBJ1-5; D ambiguous. Germline CDR1 reads MDHEN; CDR2 reads SYDVKM. This CDR3 has 16 residues. V was shortened by 7 bases and J by 6 bases, with 22 bases between the two germline ends. The CDR3 is CASNGITLGFGQPQHF. CDR3 in DNA: TGTGCCAGCAACGGGATTACTCTAGGGTTCGGTCAGCCCCAGCATTTT.

There are a few counts of this clonotype. The V call is TRBV20-1, the J call TRBJ1-3; D is undetermined. The CDR3 runs 12 residues. Germline V gives CDR1 DFQATT, CDR2 SNEGSKA (reference sequence). Trimming removed 1 base from V and 2 bases from J, with 3 bases in between. CDR3 protein: CSARAPGNTIYF. The CDR3 nucleotides read TGCAGTGCTAGAGCCCCTGGAAACACCATATATTTT.

This clonotype occurred a few times. The rearrangement uses TRBV20-1 and TRBJ1-2; D is unresolved. V lost 0 bases, J lost 2 bases, and 10 bases lay in between. The CDR3 has 14 amino acids. Germline lookup yields CDR1 DFQATT and CDR2 SNEGSKA (reference sequence). The CDR3 reads CSARDTALNYGYTF. The CDR3 DNA sequence: TGCAGTGCTAGAGATACAGCCCTCAACTATGGCTACACCTTC.

The V gene is TRBV5-1, the J gene TRBJ1-2; possibly TRBD1 for D (6 bases). The germline V gene encodes CDR1 SGHRS and CDR2 YFSETQ. V lost 2 bases and J 6 bases, leaving 8 bases between the germline ends. There are 12 residues in the CDR3. Here the CDR3 reads CASSLNRDGYTF. The CDR3 region has the DNA TGCGCCAGCAGCTTAAACAGGGATGGCTACACCTTC.

This clonotype is a singleton in its sample. The junction does not match germline at one end; this may be a read error. This chain links TRBV27 with TRBJ2-7; maybe TRBD1 (5 bases). Germline CDR1 and CDR2: MNHEY and SMNVEV (reference sequence). The CDR3 sequence is 17 residues long. The CDR3 sequence is CASGLSGALPFSYEQYF. The CDR3 DNA is TGTGCCAGCGGTTTATCTGGGGCCCTTCCCTTCTCCTACGAGCAGTACTTC.

This clonotype has more than one count but fewer than ten. The rearrangement links TRBV5-1 to TRBJ2-1; TRBD2 matches 7 bases. Trimming cost V 1 base and J 1 base; bases outside gene matches: 2. From germline, CDR1 is SGHRS and CDR2 YFSETQ. The CDR3 spans 15 residues. The CDR3 nucleotides are TGCGCCAGCAGCTTGAGTAGCGGGTCCTACAATGAGCAGTTCTTC. This codes for CASSLSSGSYNEQFF.

CDR3 region: CSARIFEDSPLHF. The CDR3 nucleotides read TGCAGTGCAAGGATATTTGAGGATTCACCCCTCCACTTT. This chain links TRBV20-1 with TRBJ1-6; no reliable D call. V was pared by 6 bases and J by 8 bases, with 14 bases between. CDR1 DFQATT and CDR2 SNEGSKA come from the germline V gene (reference sequence). CDR3 size: 13 residues.

This clonotype showed up just a few times. The rearrangement joins TRBV3-1 to TRBJ2-1; D uncertain. In germline, CDR1 is LGHDT, CDR2 YNNKEL (reference sequence). The germline V and J ends were trimmed by 0 bases and 6 bases, with 3 bases remaining between them. The CDR3 covers 12 residues. The CDR3 nucleotides read TGTGCCAGCAGCCAAGAGGGCAATGAGCAGTTCTTC. It yields the protein CASSQEGNEQFF.

This chain links TRBV4-1 with TRBJ2-7; maybe TRBD1 (6 bases). The V end was cut by 1 base, the J end by 3 bases, with 10 bases between. Germline loops: CDR1 MGHRA, CDR2 YSYEKL. There are 14 residues in the CDR3. The CDR3 DNA follows: TGCGCCAGCAGCCAAGGGGGGCCTAACTACGAGCAGTACTTC. Its translation: CASSQGGPNYEQYF.

This clonotype was observed a handful of times. The chain uses TRBV7-2 and TRBJ2-5, with 9 positions matching TRBD1. This CDR3 is 14 amino acids long. The germline gives CDR1 SGHTA, CDR2 FQGNSA. Unmatched junction bases numbered 3, after V lost 5 bases and J lost 2 bases. Here the CDR3 reads CASSQDRGQETQYF. The CDR3 DNA sequence: TGTGCCAGCAGCCAGGACAGGGGACAAGAGACCCAGTACTTC.

In this sample, this clonotype turned up a few times. This chain links TRBV29-1 with TRBJ2-2; the match to TRBD1 covers 8 bases. The V and J ends lost 5 bases and 6 bases, in that order; junction bases with no gene match: 8. Germline CDR1 reads SQVTM; CDR2 reads ANQGSEA. CDR3 length: 14 amino acids. As DNA, the CDR3 is TGCAGCGTTCATAGACAGGGGCCCGCCGGGGAGCTGTTTTTT. It encodes CSVHRQGPAGELFF.

The rearrangement links TRBV12-3 or TRBV12-4 to TRBJ2-1, with D perhaps matching TRBD2 (5 bases). V gave up 6 bases and J gave up 4 bases, with 10 bases separating them. The CDR3 length is 13 residues. Written as DNA, the CDR3 is TGTGCCAGCAGGGCGGGCGATTACAATGAGCAGTTCTTC. This translates into CASRAGDYNEQFF.

The chain carries TRBV7-9 and TRBJ2-1, with D possibly TRBD2 on 5 matching bases. Trimming took off 7 bases at V and 10 bases at J, with 11 bases between the two ends. Germline loops: CDR1 SEHNR, CDR2 FQNEAQ (reference sequence). CDR3 size: 11 residues. CDR3 sequence: CASTPGWEQFF. Written as DNA, the CDR3 is TGTGCCAGCACCCCGGGGTGGGAGCAGTTCTTC.

This sequence joins TRBV6-1 and TRBJ2-1; D might be TRBD2 (6 bases). Germline CDR1 reads MNHNS; CDR2 reads SASEGT. This CDR3 is built from 14 residues. V lost 6 bases, J lost 6 bases, and 15 bases lay in between. The CDR3 here is CASSSGGVTNEQFF. CDR3 coding DNA: TGTGCCAGCAGCTCAGGCGGGGTTACCAATGAGCAGTTCTTC.

This clonotype was seen only a few times. The rearrangement links TRBV10-3 to TRBJ1-1; 7 bases fit TRBD1. CDR1 ENHRY and CDR2 SYGVKD come from the germline V gene. CDR3 length: 11 residues. The J segment lost 7 bases and the V segment lost 6 bases, leaving 2 bases of the junction unmatched. CDR3 in amino acids: CAIRDRIEAFF. CDR3 in DNA: TGTGCCATCAGGGACAGGATTGAAGCTTTCTTT.

This clonotype was seen only a few times. The chain recombines TRBV7-6 with TRBJ1-6, with 7 bases identical to TRBD1. Germline values: CDR1 SGHVS, CDR2 FNYEAQ. V lost 0 bases, J lost 6 bases, and 2 bases stayed unmatched. The CDR3 is made up of 15 amino acids. The CDR3 DNA reads TGTGCCAGCAGCTTAGCCGGGGACAGTAATTCACCCCTCCACTTT. Translation: CASSLAGDSNSPLHF.

This clonotype turned up a few times. V usage is TRBV15 and J usage is TRBJ2-3; D gene unclear. CDR1 and CDR2 from the germline V gene are LNHNV and YYDKDF (reference sequence). CDR3 size: 13 residues. The V and J ends lost 0 bases and 6 bases respectively, with 7 bases between them. CDR3: CATSRDFGDTQYF. DNA for the CDR3: TGTGCCACCAGCAGAGATTTTGGGGATACGCAGTATTTT.